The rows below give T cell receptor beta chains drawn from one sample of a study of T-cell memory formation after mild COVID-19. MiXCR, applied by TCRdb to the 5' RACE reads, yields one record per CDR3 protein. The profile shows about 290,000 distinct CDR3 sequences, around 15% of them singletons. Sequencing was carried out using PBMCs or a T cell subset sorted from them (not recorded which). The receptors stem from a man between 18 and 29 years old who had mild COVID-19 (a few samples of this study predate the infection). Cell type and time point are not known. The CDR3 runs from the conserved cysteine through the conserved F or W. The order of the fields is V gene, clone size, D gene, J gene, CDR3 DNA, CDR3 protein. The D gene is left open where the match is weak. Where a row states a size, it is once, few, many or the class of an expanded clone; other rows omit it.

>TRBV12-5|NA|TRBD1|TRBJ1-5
TGTGCTAGTGGTTTGGACAGGGGTCTCAATCAGCCCCAGCATTTT
CASGLDRGLNQPQHF
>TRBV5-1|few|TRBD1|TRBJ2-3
TGCGCCAGCAGCTGGGACAGGGTGATAGATACGCAGTATTTT
CASSWDRVIDTQYF
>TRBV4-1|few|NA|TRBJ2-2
TGCGCCAGCAGCCAAGATCCCGGTCAAATGAACACCGGGGAGCTGTTTTTT
CASSQDPGQMNTGELFF
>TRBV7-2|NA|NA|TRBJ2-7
TGTGCCAGCAGACAGGGATCTCTCAACGAGCAGTACTTC
CASRQGSLNEQYF
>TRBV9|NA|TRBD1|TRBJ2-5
TGTGCCAGCAGCCAAGGGACAGGGGTTTTCGTGGAGACCCAGTACTTC
CASSQGTGVFVETQYF
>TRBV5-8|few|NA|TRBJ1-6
TGTGCCAGCAGCCTACGGGGACATAGGAATTCACCCCTCCACTTT
CASSLRGHRNSPLHF
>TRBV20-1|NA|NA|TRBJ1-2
TGCAGTGCTCCCCGCGTCCCCACTTATGGCTACACCTTC
CSAPRVPTYGYTF
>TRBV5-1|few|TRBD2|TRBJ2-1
TGCGCCAGCGATGCGGGGGGTGGCTTGAATGAGCAGTTCTTC
CASDAGGGLNEQFF
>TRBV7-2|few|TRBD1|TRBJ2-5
TGTGCCAGCAGCCCATCCCCGGGACAGGGTAAAGAGACCCAGTACTTC
CASSPSPGQGKETQYF
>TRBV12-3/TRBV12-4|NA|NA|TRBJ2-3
TGTGCCAGTAGGGACGGGACTAGCACAGATACGCAGTATTTT
CASRDGTSTDTQYF
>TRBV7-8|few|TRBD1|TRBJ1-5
TGTGCCAGCAGCTTAACCAGACAGGGGGCGATTCAGCCCCAGCATTTT
CASSLTRQGAIQPQHF
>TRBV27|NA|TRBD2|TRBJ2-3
TGTGCCAGCAGTTTTTGGGGGGGTAGCGGGGAGTCAGATACGCAGTATTTT
CASSFWGGSGESDTQYF
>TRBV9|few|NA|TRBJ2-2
TGTGCCAGCAGCGACAGGGACATCGGGGAGCTGTTTTTT
CASSDRDIGELFF
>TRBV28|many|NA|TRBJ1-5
TGTGCCAGCAGTTTCCGGTCCCCCCAGCAGCATTTT
CASSFRSPQQHF
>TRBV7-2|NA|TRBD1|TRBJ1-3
TGTGCCAGCAGCTTGATCGGACAGGGAAGAAACACCATATATTTT
CASSLIGQGRNTIYF
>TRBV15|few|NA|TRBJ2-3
TGTGCCACCAGCAGAGGAGTGGGGGCCTATAACACAGATACGCAGTATTTT
CATSRGVGAYNTDTQYF
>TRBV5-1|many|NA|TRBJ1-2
TGCGCCAGCGGGTCAGGGGATCGCAACTATGGCTACACCTTC
CASGSGDRNYGYTF
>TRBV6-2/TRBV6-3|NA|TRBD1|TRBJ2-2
TGTGCCAGCAGGGGGACAGGGGTCACCGGGGAGCTGTTTTTT
CASRGTGVTGELFF
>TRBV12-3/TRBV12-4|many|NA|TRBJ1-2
TGTGCCAGCAGGCTGGGAGGAGGGAGCTATGGCTACACCTTC
CASRLGGGSYGYTF
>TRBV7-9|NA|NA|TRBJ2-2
TGTGCCAGCAGCTTTCTGGAGGGGTCCGGGGAGCTGTTTTTT
CASSFLEGSGELFF
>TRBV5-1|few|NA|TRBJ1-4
TGCGCCAGCAGCCCTCGACCGGAAGGCGAAAAACTGTTTTTT
CASSPRPEGEKLFF
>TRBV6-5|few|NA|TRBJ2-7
TGTGCCAGCAGTTACTCGTCTTCCAGCTACAAGTACTTC
CASSYSSSSYKYF
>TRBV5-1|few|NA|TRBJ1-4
TGCGCCAGCAGCTTGGTTACAGGGCCAACTAATGAAAAACTGTTTTTT
CASSLVTGPTNEKLFF
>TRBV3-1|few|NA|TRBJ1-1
TGTGCCAGCAGCCAAACCGCGAGTAGGTCTGAAGCTTTCTTT
CASSQTASRSEAFF
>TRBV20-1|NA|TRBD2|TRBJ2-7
TGCAGTGCTGGGTCTAGCGGGAGTTCCTACGAGCAGTACTTC
CSAGSSGSSYEQYF
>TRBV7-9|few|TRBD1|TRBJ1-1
TGTGCCAGCAGCTTAGCGAGGGGGCAGCTGAAAATAATGAACACTGAAGCTTTCTTT
CASSLARGQLKIMNTEAFF
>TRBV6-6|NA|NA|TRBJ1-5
TGTGCCAGCAGGATTGTGGGCCTTCTCAATCAGCCCCAGCATTTT
CASRIVGLLNQPQHF
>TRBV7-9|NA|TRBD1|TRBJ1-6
TGTGCCAGCAGCCCGCGGACTAACAGGGGGAATTCACCCCTCCACTTT
CASSPRTNRGNSPLHF
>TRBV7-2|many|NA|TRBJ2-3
TGTGCCAGCAGCTTAGGACTAGGCCCCCATACGCAGTATTTT
CASSLGLGPHTQYF
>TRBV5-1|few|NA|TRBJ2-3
TGCGCCAGCAGACTTGGCGGAGGGGGGTTTGGGACAGATACGCAGTATTTT
CASRLGGGGFGTDTQYF
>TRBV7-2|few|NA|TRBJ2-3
TGTGCCAGCAGCTTAGGGAGGCGGGGTAGCACAGATACGCAGTATTTT
CASSLGRRGSTDTQYF
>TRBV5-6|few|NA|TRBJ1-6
TGTGCCAGCAGCCAGCCACCGGGACACAAATCACCCCTCCACTTT
CASSQPPGHKSPLHF
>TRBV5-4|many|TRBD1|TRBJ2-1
TGTGCCAGCAGCGGTGGACAGGGATACAATGAGCAGTTCTTC
CASSGGQGYNEQFF
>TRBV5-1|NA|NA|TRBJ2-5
TGCGCCAGCAGCTTGACGGGACAACCATACCGGGACCAAGAGACCCAGTACTTC
CASSLTGQPYRDQETQYF
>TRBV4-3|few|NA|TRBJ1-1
TGCGCCAGCAGCCAAGACGGCCTCCGGGAGGAGGTCGCTTTCTTT
CASSQDGLREEVAFF
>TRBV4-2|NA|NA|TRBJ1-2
TGTGCCAGCAGCCACGGGGGGTCAGGAACTAACTATGGCTACACCTTC
CASSHGGSGTNYGYTF
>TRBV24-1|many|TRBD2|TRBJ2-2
TGTGCCACCAGTGAAGCTAGCGGGGGAAACACCGGGGAGCTGTTTTTT
CATSEASGGNTGELFF
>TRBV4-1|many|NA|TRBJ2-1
TGCGCCAGCAGCCAAGACCCCCAGCGGTTTAGCTCCTACAATGAGCAGTTCTTC
CASSQDPQRFSSYNEQFF
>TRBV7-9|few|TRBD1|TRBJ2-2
TGTGCCAGCAGCCCGAGCGGGCCCCTCGGGACAGGGGGGCCGAACACCGGGGAGCTGTTTTTT
CASSPSGPLGTGGPNTGELFF
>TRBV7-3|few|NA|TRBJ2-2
TGTGCCAGCAGCGACGTAATCGGGGAGCTGTTTTTT
CASSDVIGELFF
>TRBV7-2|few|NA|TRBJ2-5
TGTGCCAGCAGCTTAAGACAGGCACAAGAGACCCAGTACTTC
CASSLRQAQETQYF
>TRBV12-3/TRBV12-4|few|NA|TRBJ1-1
TGTGCCAGCAGTTCATGGATTGGCGCTTTCTTT
CASSSWIGAFF
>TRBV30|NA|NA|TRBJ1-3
TGTGCCTGGAGTGTCTCCTCTGGAAACACCATATATTTT
CAWSVSSGNTIYF
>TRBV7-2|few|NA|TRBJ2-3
TGTGCCAGCAGCTTAATGAGGGGGAGCACAGATACGCAGTATTTT
CASSLMRGSTDTQYF